The 17 T cell receptor beta chains below all came from one sample that was sequenced in a study of post-analysis software for immune sequencing data. Findings of the study overall: The study found TRBV5-6, TRBV5-1 and TRBV20-1 among about five TRBV segments more frequent in patients than controls.

What these receptors recognize is not known. cDNA libraries for TCR beta contained unique molecular identifiers. TCRdb passed the PCR reads through MiXCR, listing each CDR3 protein once. The sample lists about 820,000 distinct CDR3 sequences, roughly 50% occurring once. The sample was blood. All receptors come from a girl aged 5-17 years with multiple sclerosis.

V is TRBV7-8 and J is TRBJ2-5, with TRBD2 as a possible D gene (7 bases). The germline V gene has CDR1 SGHVS and CDR2 FQNEAQ. V dropped 0 bases and J dropped 5 bases, with 13 bases sitting between them. The CDR3 covers 15 residues. The CDR3: CASSLARGGRETQYF. The CDR3 DNA sequence: TGTGCCAGCAGCTTAGCGAGGGGGGGCCGGGAGACCCAGTACTTC.

In this sample, this clonotype turned up a few times. Compared with germline, one end of the junction differs, possibly owing to a read error. The genes are TRBV20-1 and TRBJ2-7; 10 positions match TRBD2. The J call is in doubt because the DNA end fits TRBJ2-5 better. CDR3 length equals 16 residues. Germline V gene lookup returns CDR1 DFQATT and CDR2 SNEGSKA (reference sequence). The CDR3 DNA reads as TGCAGTACTAGGATGGCTAGCGGGGGCCCCCGGGAGACCCAGTACTTC. Translation: CSTRMASGGPRETQYF.

This clonotype has just one count. The rearrangement joins TRBV4-1 to TRBJ2-5; D is unresolved. The J call is doubtful: the DNA matches TRBJ2-7 better. CDR1 is MGHRA and CDR2 is YSYEKL in the germline V gene. The CDR3 is 13 amino acids. CDR3 in DNA: TGCGCCAGCAGCCAATCGACGAATTACGAGCAGTACTTC. Translated: CASSQSTNYEQYF.

J is TRBJ2-5 and V is TRBV5-6; D is uncertain. V lost 0 bases and J 5 bases, leaving 14 bases between the germline ends. This CDR3 is built from 15 residues. Germline CDR1 is SGHDT and CDR2 is YYEEEE. The CDR3 loop is CASSLGRTVGETQYF. CDR3 nucleotide sequence: TGTGCCAGCAGCTTGGGACGGACCGTTGGGGAGACCCAGTACTTC. Complete variable domain (other parts from reference TRBV5-6 and TRBJ2-5): DAGVTQSPTHLIKTRGQQVTLRCSPKSGHDTVSWYQQALGQGPQFIFQYYEEEERQRGNFPDRFSGHQFPNYSSELNVNALLLGDSALYLCASSLGRTVGETQYFGPGTRLLVL.

This chain connects TRBV11-2 to TRBJ2-2; D call uncertain. CDR3 length: 14 residues. Germline CDR1 is SGHAT and CDR2 is FQNNGV. Trimming cost V 5 bases and J 8 bases, with 15 bases left between them. CDR3: CASSRDLNRGELFF. CDR3 coding DNA: TGTGCCAGCAGCAGAGACCTCAATCGGGGGGAGCTGTTTTTT. Together with reference TRBV11-2 and TRBJ2-2, the CDR3 gives the full variable domain: EAGVAQSPRYKIIEKRQSVAFWCNPISGHATLYWYQQILGQGPKLLIQFQNNGVVDDSQLPKDRFSAERLKGVDSTLKIQPAKLEDSAVYLCASSRDLNRGELFFGEGSRLTVL.

This clonotype turned up a few times. V usage is TRBV5-6 and J usage is TRBJ2-7; TRBD2 aligns across 8 bases. There are 14 residues in the CDR3. The V and J ends lost 4 bases and 3 bases, in that order; junction bases with no gene match: 6. Germline V lookup: CDR1 SGHDT, CDR2 YYEEEE. The CDR3 loop reads CASSKGLEFYEQYF. The CDR3 DNA reads as TGTGCCAGCAGCAAGGGACTAGAGTTCTACGAGCAGTACTTC.

The gene calls are TRBV12-5 and TRBJ1-5; 8 bases match TRBD1. In germline, CDR1 is LGHNT, CDR2 FRNRAP. The CDR3 extends over 13 amino acids. Unmatched junction bases numbered 4, after V lost 1 base and J lost 11 bases. In DNA, the CDR3 is TGTGCTAGTGGTTTGGGAGTACAGGGGGCCCAGCATTTT. Protein product: CASGLGVQGAQHF.

This chain connects TRBV5-1 to TRBJ1-3, with unresolved D. Germline V gene sequence: CDR1 SGHRS, CDR2 YFSETQ. This CDR3 region has 17 residues. The V and J ends lost 2 bases and 0 bases respectively, with 15 bases between them. The CDR3 protein is CASSFLGPWISGNTIYF. DNA for the CDR3: TGCGCCAGCAGCTTCCTAGGCCCATGGATCTCTGGAAACACCATATATTTT. The full variable domain, with the rest looked up from reference TRBV5-1 and TRBJ1-3, is KAGVTQTPRYLIKTRGQQVTLSCSPISGHRSVSWYQQTPGQGLQFLFEYFSETQRNKGNFPGRFSGRQFSNSRSEMNVSTLELGDSALYLCASSFLGPWISGNTIYFGEGSWLTVV.

In its sample, this clonotype was seen a few times. The J gene is TRBJ2-7, the V gene TRBV20-1; 10 nucleotides line up with TRBD2. Germline CDR1 reads DFQATT; CDR2 reads SNEGSKA (reference sequence). Trimming removed 0 bases from V and 2 bases from J; junction bases left unmatched: 4. The CDR3 covers 15 residues. The CDR3 sequence is CSARDASGSPYEQYF. In nucleotides, the CDR3 is TGCAGTGCTAGAGATGCTAGCGGGAGCCCCTACGAGCAGTACTTC.

The chain joins TRBV29-1 to TRBJ2-7, with D possibly being TRBD1 or TRBD2 (5 bases each). Germline values: CDR1 SQVTM, CDR2 ANQGSEA. V was pared by 2 bases and J by 5 bases, with 10 bases between. This CDR3 spans 12 amino acids. The CDR3 here is CSVERGADEQYF. CDR3 sequence (DNA): TGCAGCGTTGAACGAGGGGCCGACGAGCAGTACTTC.

V is TRBV12-3 or TRBV12-4 and J is TRBJ2-7; 9 bases are shared with TRBD2. V gave up 3 bases and J gave up 1 base; unmatched junction bases: 7. This CDR3 is built from 16 residues. This chain's CDR3 is CASSFRLAEISYEQYF. The CDR3, as DNA: TGTGCCAGCAGTTTCCGACTAGCGGAGATTTCCTACGAGCAGTACTTC.

Comments on this clonotype: A much larger clone is a single base away; this may be a read error. This rearrangement joins TRBV14 to TRBJ2-5; TRBD2 matches 7 bases. Germline assignment: CDR1 SGHDN and CDR2 FVKESK. The CDR3 length is 15 residues. Trimming removed 4 bases from V and 11 bases from J; junction bases left unmatched: 16. CDR3 coding DNA: TGTGCCAGCAGCCCCCGCCAGGGACTACAGGCGGAGCAGTACTTC. Amino acids: CASSPRQGLQAEQYF.

The chain uses TRBV25-1 and TRBJ2-3; the D gene is possibly TRBD1 (6 bases). The CDR3 covers 17 residues. Germline values: CDR1 MGHDK, CDR2 SYGVNS. Trimming stripped 1 base from V and 0 bases from J, with 14 bases between. The CDR3 DNA is TGTGCCAGCAGTGAATGGTTGTTCGGACAGAGCACAGATACGCAGTATTTT. Translated, it gives CASSEWLFGQSTDTQYF.

The J gene is TRBJ1-2, the V gene TRBV12-3 or TRBV12-4, with unresolved D. Trimming shortened V by 4 bases and J by 8 bases, and 11 bases separated the two germline ends. The CDR3 contains 12 residues. CDR3 protein: CASSSTSGGYTF. In DNA form, the CDR3 reads TGTGCCAGCAGTTCCACTTCGGGGGGCTACACCTTC.

This clonotype was found a few times. The genes are TRBV3-1 and TRBJ1-1, with TRBD1 matching over 7 bases. The ends lost 0 bases at V and 8 bases at J; junction bases unmatched: 9. Germline V gene lookup returns CDR1 LGHDT and CDR2 YNNKEL (reference sequence). The CDR3 covers 15 residues. CDR3 nucleotides: TGTGCCAGCAGCCAAGATCCAGGGGGGAGGATGGAAGCTTTCTTT. Translating gives CASSQDPGGRMEAFF.

J is TRBJ2-7 and V is TRBV6-6; no firm D call. The CDR3 has 15 residues. Trimming stripped 2 bases from V and 0 bases from J, with 11 bases between. Germline-derived CDR1 and CDR2 are MNHNY and SVGAGI (reference sequence). This CDR3 reads CASSYDSGASYEQYF. In DNA form, the CDR3 reads TGTGCCAGCAGTTACGACTCAGGTGCCTCCTACGAGCAGTACTTC.

This clonotype was detected only a few times. This chain links TRBV29-1 with TRBJ2-5; D call uncertain. The CDR3 covers 9 residues. The germline gives CDR1 SQVTM, CDR2 ANQGSEA. Trimming took 4 bases from V and 11 from J, leaving 8 bases between them. CDR3 in amino acids: CSVGNEQYF. CDR3 DNA: TGCAGCGTTGGAAATGAGCAGTACTTC. Complete variable domain (other parts from reference TRBV29-1 and TRBJ2-5): SAVISQKPSRDICQRGTSLTIQCQVDSQVTMMFWYRQQPGQSLTLIATANQGSEATYESGFVIDKFPISRPNLTFSTLTVSNMSPEDSSIYLCSVGNEQYFGPGTRLLVL.